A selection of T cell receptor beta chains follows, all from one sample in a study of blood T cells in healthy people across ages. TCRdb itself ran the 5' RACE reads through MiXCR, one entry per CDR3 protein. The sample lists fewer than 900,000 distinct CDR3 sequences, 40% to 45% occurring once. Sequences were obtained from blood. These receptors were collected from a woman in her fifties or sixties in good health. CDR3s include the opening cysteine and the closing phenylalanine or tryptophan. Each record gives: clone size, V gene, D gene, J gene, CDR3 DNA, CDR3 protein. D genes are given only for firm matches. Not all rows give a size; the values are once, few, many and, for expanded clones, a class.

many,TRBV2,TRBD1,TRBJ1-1,TGTGCCAGCAGCCGACGACAGGGACGCACTGAAGCTTTCTTT,CASSRRQGRTEAFF
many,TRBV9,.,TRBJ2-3,TGTGCCAGCAGCCCAGGACTCGACACAGATACGCAGTATTTT,CASSPGLDTDTQYF
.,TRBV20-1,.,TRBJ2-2,TGCAGTGCTAGAGATGCAGGCGGTGGAACCGGGGAGCTGTTTTTT,CSARDAGGGTGELFF
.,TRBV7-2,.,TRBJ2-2,TGTGCCAGCGTAGCTTGGACGGGCACCGGGGAGCTGTTTTTT,CASVAWTGTGELFF
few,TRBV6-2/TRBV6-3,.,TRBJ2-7,TGTGCCAGCAGTCCCCCCGGGGGCCGAGGCTCCTACAATGAGCAGTACTTC,CASSPPGGRGSYNEQYF
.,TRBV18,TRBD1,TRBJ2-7,TGTGCCAGCTCAGCACCGGGACAGGGCCACATCTACGAGCAGTACTTC,CASSAPGQGHIYEQYF
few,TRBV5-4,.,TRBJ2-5,TGTGCCAGCAGCTTGGAAGGGTCAGAGACCCAGTACTTC,CASSLEGSETQYF
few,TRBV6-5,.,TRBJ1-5,TGTGCCAGCAGTAAGACCTATAATCAGCCCCAGCATTTT,CASSKTYNQPQHF
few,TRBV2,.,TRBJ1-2,TGTGCCAGAGGGGAACAATCTCAGTATGGCTACACCTTC,CARGEQSQYGYTF
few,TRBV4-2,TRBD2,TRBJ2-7,TGTGCCAGCAGCCAAGATCCGGGACTAAACTACGAGCAGTACTTC,CASSQDPGLNYEQYF